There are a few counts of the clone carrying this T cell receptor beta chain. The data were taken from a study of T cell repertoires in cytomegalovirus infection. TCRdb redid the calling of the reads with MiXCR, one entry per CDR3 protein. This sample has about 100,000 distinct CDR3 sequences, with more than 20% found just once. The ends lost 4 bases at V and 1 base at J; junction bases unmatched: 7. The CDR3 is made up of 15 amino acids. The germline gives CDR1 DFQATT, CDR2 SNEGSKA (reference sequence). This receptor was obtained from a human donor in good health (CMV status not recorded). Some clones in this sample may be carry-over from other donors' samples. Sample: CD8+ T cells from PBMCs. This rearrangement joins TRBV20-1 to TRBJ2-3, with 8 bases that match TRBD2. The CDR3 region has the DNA TGCAGTGCTACCATGAGCGGGGGTCGCACAGATACGCAGTATTTT. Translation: CSATMSGGRTDTQYF.